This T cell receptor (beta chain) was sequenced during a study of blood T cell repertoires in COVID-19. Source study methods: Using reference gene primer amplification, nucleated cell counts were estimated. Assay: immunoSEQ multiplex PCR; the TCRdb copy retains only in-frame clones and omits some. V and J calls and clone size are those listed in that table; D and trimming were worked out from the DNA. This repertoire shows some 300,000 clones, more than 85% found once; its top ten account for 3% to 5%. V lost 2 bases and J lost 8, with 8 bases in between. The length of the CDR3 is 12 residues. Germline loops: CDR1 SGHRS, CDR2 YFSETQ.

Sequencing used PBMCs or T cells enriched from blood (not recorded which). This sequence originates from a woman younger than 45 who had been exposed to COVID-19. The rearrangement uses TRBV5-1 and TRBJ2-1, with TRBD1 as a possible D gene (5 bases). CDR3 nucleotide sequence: TGCGCCAGCAGCTTCCAGGGTGATGAGCAGTTCTTC. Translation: CASSFQGDEQFF.